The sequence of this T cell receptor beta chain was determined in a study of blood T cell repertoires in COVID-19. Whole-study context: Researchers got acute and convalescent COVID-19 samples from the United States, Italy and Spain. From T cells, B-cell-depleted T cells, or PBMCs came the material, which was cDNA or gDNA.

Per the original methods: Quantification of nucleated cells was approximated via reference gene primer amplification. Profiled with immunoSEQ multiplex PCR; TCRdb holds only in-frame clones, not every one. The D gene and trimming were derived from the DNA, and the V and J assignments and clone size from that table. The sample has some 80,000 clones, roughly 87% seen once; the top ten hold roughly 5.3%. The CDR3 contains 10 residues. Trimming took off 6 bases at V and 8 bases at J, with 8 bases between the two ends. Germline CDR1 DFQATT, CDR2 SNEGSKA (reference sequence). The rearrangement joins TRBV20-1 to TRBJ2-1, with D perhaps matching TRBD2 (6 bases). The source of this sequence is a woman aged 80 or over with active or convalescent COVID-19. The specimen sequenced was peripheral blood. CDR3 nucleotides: TGCAGTGCGTGGGGGGATGAGCAGTTCTTC. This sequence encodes CSAWGDEQFF.